This T cell receptor beta chain originates from a study of CD8 T cells in ankylosing spondylitis. Notes on the study in general: Some motif variants had been reported before (in reactive arthritis synovial fluid and blood). In peripheral blood, disease-linked CD8+ clones occurred at relatively low frequencies. It appeared that ankylosing spondylitis blood was characterized by a TCR beta motif of seven or eight highly homologous variants.

This CDR3 contains 12 residues. V dropped 2 bases and J dropped 10 bases, with 8 bases sitting between them. The germline V gene encodes CDR1 KGHDR and CDR2 SFDVKD. This clonotype showed up many times. What it recognizes is unknown. Generation of TCR beta libraries employed quantitative 5'-RACE incorporating molecular barcodes. TCRdb reprocessed the 5' RACE reads with MiXCR, giving one entry per CDR3 protein. The sample consists of some 130,000 distinct CDR3 sequences, about 8% of them appearing once. V usage is TRBV24-1 and J usage is TRBJ2-1; the D gene is possibly TRBD1 (6 bases). This TCR was sampled from a male donor with ankylosing spondylitis. The specimen sequenced was synovial fluid, either unsorted or a sorted T cell fraction (not recorded which). CDR3 in DNA: TGTGCCACCAGTGATTCCGGACAGGAGCAGTTCTTC. Its translation: CATSDSGQEQFF.